Listed below are T cell receptor beta chains from one sample, sequenced in a study of T cells in Graves' hyperthyroidism and ophthalmopathy. TCRdb processed the multiplex PCR reads anew with MiXCR; each CDR3 protein has one entry. In the table there are hundreds of thousands of distinct CDR3 sequences, 16% of which are singletons. What was sequenced was blood. The receptors originated from a woman aged 18-29 years with Graves' hyperthyroidism. CDR3s include the opening cysteine and the closing phenylalanine or tryptophan. A D gene is named only where the DNA matches it firmly. Size is stated for part of the rows, as once, few or many counts, or as a class when the clone is expanded.

TRBD1 TRBJ2-1 many TRBV27 TGTGCCAGCAGGGAGGGACAGGGTCGTAATGAGCAGTTCTTC CASREGQGRNEQFF
TRBD1 TRBJ2-6 few TRBV2 TGTGCCAGCAGTGAATGGGGACAGATATCCGGGGCCAACGTCCTGACTTTC CASSEWGQISGANVLTF
TRBD2 TRBJ2-7 NA TRBV5-1 TGCGCCAGCAGCGCCCCGGGACTAGCGGGAAACGAGCAGTACTTC CASSAPGLAGNEQYF
NA TRBJ1-2 few TRBV18 TGTGCCAGCTCACCGGGAGTTGGATCTAACTATGGCTACACCTTC CASSPGVGSNYGYTF
NA TRBJ2-5 many TRBV11-3 TGTGCCAGCAGCGCGGCCGAAGGACACCTTATGTACCAAGAGACCCAGTACTTC CASSAAEGHLMYQETQYF
TRBD2 TRBJ2-1 few TRBV6-1 TGTGCCAGCAGTATTTCTAGCGGGAGGGCCGCGGGTGAGCAGTTCTTC CASSISSGRAAGEQFF
NA TRBJ2-7 NA TRBV5-4 TGTGCCAGCAGCTTGAGGCAGGGACCGCGTGAGCAGTACTTC CASSLRQGPREQYF
NA TRBJ1-5 NA TRBV5-4 TGTGCCAGCAGCTTGTGGGGCACTCAGCCCCAGCATTTT CASSLWGTQPQHF
TRBD1 TRBJ2-7 NA TRBV9 TGTGCCAGCAGCGTGGAGGACAGGGTCTACGAGCAGTACTTC CASSVEDRVYEQYF
NA TRBJ2-5 many TRBV27 TGTGCCAGCAGCAGGAGTGGGGAGACCCAGTACTTC CASSRSGETQYF
NA TRBJ2-5 few TRBV7-3 TGTGCCAGCAGCTTAACTGTAATCGGGGGTGTGGAGACCCAGTACTTC CASSLTVIGGVETQYF
NA TRBJ2-5 few TRBV6-2/TRBV6-3 TGTGCCAGCAGTTACCAGCCTCGAATCCAAGAGACCCAGTACTTC CASSYQPRIQETQYF
NA TRBJ2-1 NA TRBV5-1 TGCGCCAGCAGCAACGGACACCCCTCGAGGGTTAATGAGCAGTTCTTC CASSNGHPSRVNEQFF
TRBD1 TRBJ1-5 many TRBV27 TGTGCCAGCAGTTTTACCGGGACAGGGGGGAATCAGCCCCAGCATTTT CASSFTGTGGNQPQHF
TRBD2 TRBJ2-1 many TRBV20-1 TGCAGTGCTAGAGGCGTAGCGGGGGCCCGCAATGAGCAGTTCTTC CSARGVAGARNEQFF
NA TRBJ2-5 few TRBV7-6 TGTGCCAGCAGCGGGCGGGCAGCTGAGACCCAGTACTTC CASSGRAAETQYF
NA TRBJ2-2 many TRBV3-1 TGTGCCAGCAGCCGCCCGACAGGCTACAGGGAGCTGTTTTTT CASSRPTGYRELFF
TRBD2 TRBJ2-7 few TRBV20-1 TGCAGTGCTAGGAGCGGGGGGCCCTACGAGCAGTACTTC CSARSGGPYEQYF
TRBD1 TRBJ1-6 NA TRBV30 TGTGCCTGGAGTGTTTCCCGGACAGGGGGGTATTCACCCCTCCACTTT CAWSVSRTGGYSPLHF
TRBD2 TRBJ2-2 once TRBV7-9 TGTGCCAGCAGCACTATAGCGGGAAACACCGGGGAGCTGTTTTTT CASSTIAGNTGELFF
NA TRBJ2-7 NA TRBV20-1 TGCAGTGCCCGACTCGCGATAATCTACGAGCAGTACTTC CSARLAIIYEQYF
TRBD2 TRBJ2-5 many TRBV6-2/TRBV6-3 TGTGCCAGCACCCGGGGCGGGGGGGGAGAGACCCAGTACTTC CASTRGGGGETQYF
NA TRBJ2-7 many TRBV30 TGTGCCTGGAGTCCACAGGGTTACGAGCAGTACTTC CAWSPQGYEQYF
TRBD1 TRBJ2-5 many TRBV12-3/TRBV12-4 TGTGCCAGCAGTTCAATCGGGACAGCCCAAGAGACCCAGTACTTC CASSSIGTAQETQYF
TRBD2 TRBJ2-7 few TRBV14 TGTGCCAGCTCACCGCCCGGGACTACTGGCCCCTACGAGCAGTACTTC CASSPPGTTGPYEQYF
TRBD1 TRBJ1-6 many TRBV27 TGTGCCAGCAGCAAACCGAGACAGGGCGGCTCACCCCTCCACTTT CASSKPRQGGSPLHF
NA TRBJ1-1 many TRBV6-6 TGTGCCAGCAGTTACTCTTACACCTCGAACACTGAAGCTTTCTTT CASSYSYTSNTEAFF
NA TRBJ1-1 many TRBV12-3/TRBV12-4 TGTGCCAGCAGGCACGCGGGGGGGGAAGCTTTCTTT CASRHAGGEAFF
NA TRBJ1-3 NA TRBV11-2 TGTGCCAGCAGCTTACCCTCGGTAAACACCATATATTTT CASSLPSVNTIYF
NA TRBJ1-2 few TRBV13 TGTGCCAGCAGCTTCCGTATAGGGAACTATGGCTACACCTTC CASSFRIGNYGYTF
TRBD2 TRBJ2-3 few TRBV24-1 TGTGCCACCAGTGACCCAACTCGGACGGGGGGTTTGGATACGCAGTATTTT CATSDPTRTGGLDTQYF
TRBD1 TRBJ2-2 few TRBV4-1 TGCGCCAGCAGCCTCAACAGGGGATGGACCGGGGAGCTGTTTTTT CASSLNRGWTGELFF
NA TRBJ2-1 many TRBV6-2/TRBV6-3 TGTGCCAGCAGTTCCTCATCCGGGAGTGGTGGGAATGAGCAGTTCTTC CASSSSSGSGGNEQFF
NA TRBJ2-1 NA TRBV6-2/TRBV6-3 TGTGCCAGCAAAGACCGGATCAGCACCCATGAGCAGTTCTTC CASKDRISTHEQFF
TRBD2 TRBJ2-1 many TRBV9 TGTGCCAGCAGCGCGGGGACTAGCGGGGGGAATTACAATGAGCAGTTCTTC CASSAGTSGGNYNEQFF
TRBD2 TRBJ2-1 many TRBV11-2 TGTGCCAGCATCGTAGCGGGAGGGGGATATGAGCAGTTCTTC CASIVAGGGYEQFF
NA TRBJ2-7 many TRBV6-1 TGTGCCAGCAGTTTCCTGGGACAACCCTACGAGCAGTACTTC CASSFLGQPYEQYF
TRBD1 TRBJ2-3 many TRBV20-1 TGCAGTGCTTGGACAGGGGCGGGGACAGATACGCAGTATTTT CSAWTGAGTDTQYF
NA TRBJ2-4 NA TRBV11-2 TGTGCCAGCAGCTTAGGGACAGCTCTAGCCAAAAACATTCAGTACTTC CASSLGTALAKNIQYF
TRBD2 TRBJ2-2 few TRBV6-1 TGTGCCAGCAGTGAAGCTGGGGGAGGGATGGGCACCGGGGAGCTGTTTTTT CASSEAGGGMGTGELFF
TRBD2 TRBJ2-1 NA TRBV5-1 TGCGCCAGCACCGGGACTAGGCGGGCGAGGGAGCAGTTCTTC CASTGTRRAREQFF
NA TRBJ2-2 few TRBV7-2 TGTGCCAGCAGCTCCGGACTAAACACCGGGGAGCTGTTTTTT CASSSGLNTGELFF
NA TRBJ1-1 few TRBV11-2 TGTGCCAGCAGCTTAGAAGGCTTGCGGGTATTCACTGAAGCTTTCTTT CASSLEGLRVFTEAFF
NA TRBJ2-1 many TRBV7-9 TGTGCCAGCAGCTTCATAGGGGAGCAGTTCTTC CASSFIGEQFF
NA TRBJ2-7 NA TRBV20-1 TGCAGTGCTAGAGATCGAGGGGTTGGGTCCTACGAGCAGTACTTC CSARDRGVGSYEQYF
TRBD2 TRBJ2-5 NA TRBV7-2 TGTGCCAGCAGCCAACCTACTAGCGGGGCAGAGACCCTGTACTTC CASSQPTSGAETLYF
NA TRBJ2-1 many TRBV10-3 TGTGCCATCAGTGAAGGGGTGAGCTCCTACAATGAGCAGTTCTTC CAISEGVSSYNEQFF
NA TRBJ2-5 many TRBV3-1 TGTGCCAGCAGCCGATTCCTGGGTAGCCAAGAGACCCAGTACTTC CASSRFLGSQETQYF
TRBD1 TRBJ1-2 NA TRBV6-4 TGTGCCAGCAGTGAAGGGACAGGGACAAATGGCTACACCTTC CASSEGTGTNGYTF
NA TRBJ2-5 many TRBV12-3/TRBV12-4 TGTGCCAGCAGTCCTCCCAATTATCAAGAGACCCAGTACTTC CASSPPNYQETQYF
NA TRBJ2-5 few TRBV7-9 TGTGCCAGCAGCTCCCCGGGAGTCCCAGAGACCCAGTACTTC CASSSPGVPETQYF
NA TRBJ2-1 few TRBV24-1 TGTGCCACCAGTGAACCCGGAGGGCATGAGCAGTTCTTC CATSEPGGHEQFF
NA TRBJ2-7 NA TRBV28 TGTGCCAGCAGTTCCTCTCCAGGGTCCTACGAGCAGTACTTC CASSSSPGSYEQYF
NA TRBJ2-1 few TRBV5-1 TGCGCCAGCAGCGGTAGAAACGGAGCAAAAGGTTACAATGAGCAGTTCTTC CASSGRNGAKGYNEQFF
TRBD1 TRBJ1-6 few TRBV27 TGTGCCAGCAGTTTATCCTCAGGGGGTTCACCCCTCCACTTT CASSLSSGGSPLHF
NA TRBJ1-3 NA TRBV11-2 TGTGCCAGCAGCTTAGGGGTCTTAAACACCATATATTTT CASSLGVLNTIYF
NA TRBJ1-3 many TRBV7-9 TGTGCCAGCAGCGTACTCGGGAACCTGGGGGGAAACACCATATATTTT CASSVLGNLGGNTIYF